In this sample, the clone carrying this TCR beta chain turned up a few times. Construction of the TCRbeta library involved unique molecular identifiers. TCRdb re-derived calls from the PCR reads in MiXCR, one entry per CDR3 protein. There are around 340,000 distinct CDR3 sequences in the sample; about an eighth occur only once, and roughly 4.5% lies in the top ten. This record comes from a study of T-cell reconstitution after alpha-beta-depleted transplantation in children. This material consisted of PBMCs, taken from the stem cell graft. The sequence came from a human donor who donated a stem cell graft to a child with Fanconi anemia.

CDR3 coding DNA: TGCGCCAGCAGCCAAGATATAAGGGGATCCAATGAAAAACTGTTTTTT. Its protein is CASSQDIRGSNEKLFF. The rearrangement uses TRBV4-3 and TRBJ1-4, with a tentative D call TRBD1 (5 bases). In germline, CDR1 is LGHNA, CDR2 YSLEER. CDR3 size: 16 residues. The ends were cut back, 0 bases at V and 5 bases at J, with 13 bases in the middle.